The clone carrying this T cell receptor beta chain has more than one count but fewer than ten. Its target is not known. This specimen belongs to a study of vaccination effects on CD4 cells after COVID-19. Measured with immunoSEQ multiplex PCR; TCRdb has only the in-frame clones, and not every one. The sample shows more than 20,000 clones, approximately 70% of them seen only once. CDR1 and CDR2 (germline): LGHDT, YNNKEL (reference sequence). Trimming removed 1 base from V and 2 bases from J, with 12 bases in between. The CDR3 totals 16 residues. Antigen-specific CD4+ T cell clonotypes were called by their expansion after viral peptide-pool culture in ViraFEST. Between days 10 and 11 of culture, CD4+ T cells were separated out. Participants were given two doses of BNT162b2 or mRNA-1273 vaccine. Each vaccine recipient was nucleocapsid antibody negative and had no prior SARS-CoV-2 infection.

The sample here was CD4+ T cells from PBMCs cultured with HCoV-NL63 spike peptides, taken after COVID-19 vaccination. The TCR comes from a human donor who received a COVID-19 vaccine. The chain joins TRBV3-1 (or the pseudogene TRBV3-2) to TRBJ1-3, with D uncertain. In nucleotides, the CDR3 is TGTGCCAGCAGCCAAGTCCTGATTGGAGCTGGAAACACCATATATTTT. Translated: CASSQVLIGAGNTIYF.